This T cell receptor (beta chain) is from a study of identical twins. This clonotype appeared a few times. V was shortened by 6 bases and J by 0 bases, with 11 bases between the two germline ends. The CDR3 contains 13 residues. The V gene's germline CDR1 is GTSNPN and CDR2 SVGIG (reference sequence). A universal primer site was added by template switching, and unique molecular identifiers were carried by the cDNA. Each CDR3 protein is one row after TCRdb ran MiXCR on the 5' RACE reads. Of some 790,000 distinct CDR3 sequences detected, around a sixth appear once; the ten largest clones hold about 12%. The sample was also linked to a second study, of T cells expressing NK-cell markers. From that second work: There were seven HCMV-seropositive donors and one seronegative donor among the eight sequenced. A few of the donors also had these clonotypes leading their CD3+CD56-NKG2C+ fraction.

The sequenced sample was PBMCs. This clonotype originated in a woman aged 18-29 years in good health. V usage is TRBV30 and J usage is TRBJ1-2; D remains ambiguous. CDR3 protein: CACPEVTNYGYTF. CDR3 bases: TGTGCCTGCCCCGAGGTTACTAACTATGGCTACACCTTC.